This TCR beta chain was sequenced during a study of blood T cell repertoires in COVID-19 (dated by TCRdb to 2019 to 2021). Study-wide context: Samples from collaborators originated in the United States, Italy and Spain and spanned both the acute and convalescent phases of COVID-19. The material from the prospective study consisted of cDNA or gDNA derived from T cells, B-cell-depleted T cells, or PBMCs. HLA class I and class II types, where available, came from metadata supplied by the sample provider rather than from assay-based typing. Subjects who had been exposed to COVID-19, were actively infected with it, or had recovered from it provided the deeply sampled blood TCRbeta repertoires that made up the dataset. The samples were drawn from two sources: the first 160 participants of the ongoing ImmuneRACE study, and over 1,000 subjects contributed by 6 global collaborators. A de-identified subject ID, COVID-19 status, age in years and sex were almost always included in the sample metadata. The repertoires were released in a freely available public database intended as a resource for research on the immune response to SARS-CoV-2. What the work shows at the level of the full study, not this receptor alone: Clinical and demographic metadata were provided uncurated, with the amount varying by source and participant.

Collaborating institutions collected whole blood in K2EDTA tubes following their own protocols. For TCRbeta analysis, collaborators shipped samples in one of three forms: frozen whole blood, isolated PBMCs, or DNA extracted from either of those sample types. The immunoSEQ Assay, a bias-controlled multiplex PCR, was used to amplify TCRbeta CDR3 regions from genomic DNA. On the study's bioinformatics: Nucleated cell counts per sample were estimated from amplification of reference gene primers within the assay. To quantify the absolute abundance of each unique TCRbeta CDR3 rearrangement, sequence reads were collapsed and filtered. For each sample, productive Simpson clonality was calculated by taking the square root of Simpson's diversity index across productive rearrangements. TCRdb stores this immuneACCESS table with in-frame sequences only. Part of the clones is absent; in the studies checked, under half of the shortfall reflects unresolved V genes, and no reason is known for the rest. V, J and clone size are taken as reported in that table, and D and trimming were inferred from the DNA itself. This sample is represented by around 64,000 clones; roughly 84% of them were singletons. The ten largest clones add up to roughly 5% of the sample.

Via the germline V gene, CDR1 is SNHLY and CDR2 FYNNEI. Trimming takes 4 bases off V and 3 bases off J; junction bases not matched to a gene: 1. The CDR3 measures 14 amino acids from cysteine to phenylalanine. This entry keeps only the CDR3 DNA: 42 bases, framed from base 1. Points on this clone: Its recognized antigen is unknown. No per-base quality is available; no much larger clone lies one base away.

The chain was built from TRBV2 and TRBJ2-3, and 10 bases in between align with TRBD2. The sequenced sample was peripheral blood. The receptor's source is a man older than 75 in a cohort sampled during active COVID-19. The base sequence is TGTGCCAGCAGTGCGGGACTAGCGACAGATACGCAGTATTTT. Its protein product is CASSAGLATDTQYF.